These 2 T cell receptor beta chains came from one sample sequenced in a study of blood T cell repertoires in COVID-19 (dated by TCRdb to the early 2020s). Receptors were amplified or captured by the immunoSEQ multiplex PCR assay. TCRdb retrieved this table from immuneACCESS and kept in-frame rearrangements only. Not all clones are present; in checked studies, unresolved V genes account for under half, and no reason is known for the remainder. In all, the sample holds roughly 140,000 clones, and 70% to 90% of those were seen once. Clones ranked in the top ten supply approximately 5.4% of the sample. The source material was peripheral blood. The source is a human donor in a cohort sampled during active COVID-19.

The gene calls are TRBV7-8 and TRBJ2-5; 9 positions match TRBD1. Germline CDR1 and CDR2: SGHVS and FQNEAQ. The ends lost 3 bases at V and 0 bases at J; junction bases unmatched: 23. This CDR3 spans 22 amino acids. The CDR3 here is CASSFDTRQGGFLDLHQETQYF. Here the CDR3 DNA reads TGTGCCAGCAGCTTCGATACACGACAGGGGGGATTTTTAGACCTCCACCAAGAGACCCAGTACTTC.

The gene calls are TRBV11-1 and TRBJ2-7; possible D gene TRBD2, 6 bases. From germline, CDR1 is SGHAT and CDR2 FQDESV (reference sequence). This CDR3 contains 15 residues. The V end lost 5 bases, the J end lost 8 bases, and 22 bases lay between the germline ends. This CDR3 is CASSPERWGGGKQYF. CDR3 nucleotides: TGTGCCAGCAGCCCAGAAAGATGGGGAGGTGGGAAGCAGTACTTC. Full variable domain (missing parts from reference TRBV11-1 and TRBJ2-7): EAEVAQSPRYKITEKSQAVAFWCDPISGHATLYWYRQILGQGPELLVQFQDESVVDDSQLPKDRFSAERLKGVDSTLKIQPAELGDSAMYLCASSPERWGGGKQYFGPGTRLTVT.